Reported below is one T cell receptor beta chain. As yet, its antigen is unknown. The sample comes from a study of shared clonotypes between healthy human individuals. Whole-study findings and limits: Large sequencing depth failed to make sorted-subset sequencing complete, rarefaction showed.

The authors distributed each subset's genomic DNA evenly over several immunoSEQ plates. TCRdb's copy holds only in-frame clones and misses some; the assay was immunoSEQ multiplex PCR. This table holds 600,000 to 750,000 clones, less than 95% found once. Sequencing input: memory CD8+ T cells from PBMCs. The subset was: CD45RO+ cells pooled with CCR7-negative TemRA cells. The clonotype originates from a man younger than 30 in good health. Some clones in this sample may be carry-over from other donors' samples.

The CDR3 region has the DNA TGTGCCAGCAGTCTTCTAAGTCCTTCGACAGCGGGGGGAAACACCATATATTTT. Amino acid sequence: CASSLLSPSTAGGNTIYF. V gene TRBV27 combines with J gene TRBJ1-3; a possible D gene is TRBD1 (5 bases). Trimming shortened V by 5 bases and J by 4 bases, and 24 bases separated the two germline ends. The CDR3 runs 18 residues. The germline V gene encodes CDR1 MNHEY and CDR2 SMNVEV (reference sequence).